Sequencing of this TCR beta chain was carried out in a study of breast tumors, draining lymph nodes, adjacent tissues. General observations from the study: The lymph node origin of tumor T cells was framed as consistent with a hypothesis, not demonstrated.

Turning to this clonotype: Its antigen is not identified.

Axillary draining lymph nodes of breast cancer patients supplied the node samples. Using its own MiXCR run on the multiplex PCR reads, TCRdb lists one record per CDR3 protein. The data show roughly 260,000 distinct CDR3 sequences, with over 30% seen just once and more than 0.95% held by the top ten. Germline assignment: CDR1 SNHLY and CDR2 FYNNEI. Trimming removed 5 bases from V and 5 bases from J, with 15 bases in between. The CDR3 spans 14 residues. The chain is built from TRBV2 and TRBJ1-1; D is ambiguous. Sequencing was performed on axillary lymph node tissue. The receptor was isolated from a female donor with breast cancer. Some clones in this sample may be carry-over from other donors' samples. The CDR3 is CASSLRVDRTEAFF. In DNA, the CDR3 is TGTGCCAGCAGTCTGAGGGTGGATCGGACTGAAGCTTTCTTT.